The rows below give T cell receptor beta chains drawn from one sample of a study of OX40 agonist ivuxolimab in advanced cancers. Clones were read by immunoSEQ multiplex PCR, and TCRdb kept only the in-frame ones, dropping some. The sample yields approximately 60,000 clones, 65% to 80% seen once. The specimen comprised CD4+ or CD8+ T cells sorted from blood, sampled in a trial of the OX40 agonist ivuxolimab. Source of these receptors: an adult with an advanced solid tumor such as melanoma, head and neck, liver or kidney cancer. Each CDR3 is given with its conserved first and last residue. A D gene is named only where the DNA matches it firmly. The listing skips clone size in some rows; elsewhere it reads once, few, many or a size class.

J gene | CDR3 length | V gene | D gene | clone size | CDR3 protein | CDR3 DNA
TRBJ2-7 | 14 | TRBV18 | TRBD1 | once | CASSPAGGSYEQYF | TGTGCCAGCTCACCAGCAGGGGGAAGCTACGAGCAGTACTTC
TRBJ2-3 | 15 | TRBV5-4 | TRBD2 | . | CASSQDPAGVDTQYF | TGTGCCAGCAGCCAAGATCCAGCGGGAGTGGATACGCAGTATTTT
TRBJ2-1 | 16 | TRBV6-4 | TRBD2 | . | CASSSNGLGTYNEQFF | TGTGCCAGCAGCTCCAACGGACTAGGGACCTACAATGAGCAGTTCTTC
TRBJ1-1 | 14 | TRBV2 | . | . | CASSRETANTEAFF | TGTGCCAGCTCCCGTGAGACGGCAAACACTGAAGCTTTCTTT
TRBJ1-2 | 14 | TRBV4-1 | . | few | CASSHSGLDYGYTF | TGCGCCAGCAGCCATTCAGGGTTGGACTATGGCTACACCTTC
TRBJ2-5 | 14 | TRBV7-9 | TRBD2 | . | CASSLELALETQYF | TGTGCCAGCAGCTTAGAACTAGCGCTAGAGACCCAGTACTTC
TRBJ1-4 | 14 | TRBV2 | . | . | CASREDRANEKLFF | TGTGCCAGCAGAGAGGACAGAGCTAATGAAAAACTGTTTTTT
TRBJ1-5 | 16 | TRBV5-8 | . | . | CASSLDRGVGNQPQHF | TGTGCCAGCAGCTTGGATAGGGGCGTTGGCAATCAGCCCCAGCATTTT
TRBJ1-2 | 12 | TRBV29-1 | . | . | CSGSPSGDGYTF | TGCAGCGGAAGCCCTTCGGGAGACGGCTACACCTTC
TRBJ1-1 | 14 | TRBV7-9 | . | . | CASSFGTGFTEAFF | TGTGCCAGCAGCTTTGGAACAGGGTTCACTGAAGCTTTCTTT
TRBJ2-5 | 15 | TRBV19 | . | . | CASTPQGSEYKTQYF | TGTGCCAGTACCCCGCAGGGGAGCGAGTACAAGACCCAGTACTTC
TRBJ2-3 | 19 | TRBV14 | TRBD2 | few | CASSHLRLAGALSTDTQYF | TGTGCCAGCAGCCACCTAAGACTAGCGGGGGCTCTTAGCACAGATACGCAGTATTTT
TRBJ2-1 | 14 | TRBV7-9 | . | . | CASSFSASVHEQFF | TGTGCCAGCAGCTTTTCGGCTAGCGTTCATGAGCAGTTCTTC
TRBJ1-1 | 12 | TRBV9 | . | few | CASSVGTDEAFF | TGTGCCAGCAGCGTAGGCACAGATGAAGCTTTCTTT
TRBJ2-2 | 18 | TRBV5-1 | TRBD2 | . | CASSSYGVAGGQTGELFF | TGCGCCAGCAGCTCCTACGGGGTAGCGGGAGGCCAAACCGGGGAGCTGTTTTTT
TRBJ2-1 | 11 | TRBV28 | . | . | CASRRDNEQFF | TGTGCCAGCAGACGAGACAATGAGCAGTTCTTC
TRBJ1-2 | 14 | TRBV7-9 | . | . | CASSYYPGQWGYTF | TGCGCCAGCAGCTACTACCCTGGGCAGTGGGGCTACACCTTC
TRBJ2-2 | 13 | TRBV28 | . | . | CASSLTGSGELFF | TGTGCCAGCAGTTTAACGGGTTCCGGGGAGCTGTTTTTT
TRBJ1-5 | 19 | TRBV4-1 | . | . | CASSPNRPVRTAGGQPQHF | TGCGCCAGCAGCCCTAATAGACCAGTTCGGACGGCTGGGGGTCAGCCCCAGCATTTT
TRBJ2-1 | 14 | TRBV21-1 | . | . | CASALRLAGIEQFF | TGTGCCAGCGCCCTCAGGCTAGCGGGGATTGAGCAGTTCTTC
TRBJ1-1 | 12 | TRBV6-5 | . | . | CASSLAGGKAFF | TGTGCCAGCAGTCTTGCCGGGGGAAAAGCTTTCTTT
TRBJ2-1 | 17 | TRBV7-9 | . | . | CASSLAGRVGLNNEQFF | TGTGCCAGCAGCTTAGCGGGACGGGTGGGACTTAACAATGAGCAGTTCTTC
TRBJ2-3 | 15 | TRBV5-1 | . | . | CASSPGAASTDTQYF | TGCGCCAGCAGCCCGGGGGCCGCTAGCACAGATACGCAGTATTTT
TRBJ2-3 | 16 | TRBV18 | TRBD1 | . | CASSSDRGRSTDTQYF | TGTGCCAGCTCTTCGGACAGGGGAAGAAGCACAGATACGCAGTATTTT
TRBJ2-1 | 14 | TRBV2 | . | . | CASKGGALYNEQFF | TGTGCCAGCAAAGGGGGGGCTCTGTACAATGAGCAGTTCTTC
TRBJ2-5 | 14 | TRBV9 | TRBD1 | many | CASSGDRGLETQYF | TGTGCCAGCAGCGGGGACAGGGGGCTGGAGACCCAGTACTTC
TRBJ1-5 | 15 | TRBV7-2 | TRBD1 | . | CASSVGQGGNQPQHF | TGTGCCAGCAGCGTCGGACAGGGCGGCAATCAGCCCCAGCATTTT
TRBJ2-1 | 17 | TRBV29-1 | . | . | CSVGGRDSSGWSNEQFF | TGCAGCGTTGGGGGTAGGGACAGCAGCGGGTGGTCCAATGAGCAGTTCTTC
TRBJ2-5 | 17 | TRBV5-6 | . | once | CASSLVSFLGTQETQYF | TGTGCCAGCAGCTTGGTCTCGTTTCTGGGGACCCAAGAGACCCAGTACTTC
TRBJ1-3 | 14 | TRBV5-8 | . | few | CASSFGSSGNTIYF | TGTGCCAGCAGCTTCGGATCCTCTGGAAACACCATATATTTT
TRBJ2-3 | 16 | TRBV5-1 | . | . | CASSTRPQGTIDTQYF | TGCGCCAGCAGCACCCGCCCACAGGGAACCATAGATACGCAGTATTTT
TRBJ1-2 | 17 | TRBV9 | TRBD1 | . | CASSVGQAIWTNYGYTF | TGTGCCAGCAGCGTCGGACAGGCTATATGGACTAACTATGGCTACACCTTC
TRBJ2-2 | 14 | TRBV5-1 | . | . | CASSFRAGTGELFF | TGCGCCAGCAGCTTCAGGGCTGGGACCGGGGAGCTGTTTTTT
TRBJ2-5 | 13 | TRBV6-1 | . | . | CASSEALRETQYF | TGTGCCAGCAGTGAAGCGCTGAGAGAGACCCAGTACTTC
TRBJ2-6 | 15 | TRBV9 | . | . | CASSVAGAGANVLTF | TGTGCCAGCAGCGTAGCGGGGGCTGGGGCCAACGTCCTGACTTTC
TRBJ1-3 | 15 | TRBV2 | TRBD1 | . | CASIRQGFSGNTIYF | TGTGCCAGCATCCGACAGGGATTCTCTGGAAACACCATATATTTT
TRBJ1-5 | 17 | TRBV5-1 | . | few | CASSLGVGSQGNQPQHF | TGCGCCAGCAGCTTGGGGGTAGGGTCTCAGGGCAATCAGCCCCAGCATTTT
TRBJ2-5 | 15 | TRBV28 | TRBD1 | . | CASRPGQGARETQYF | TGTGCCAGCAGACCCGGACAGGGGGCGAGGGAGACCCAGTACTTC
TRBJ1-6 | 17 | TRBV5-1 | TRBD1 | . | CASSAARQGAYNSPLHF | TGCGCCAGCAGCGCCGCACGACAGGGGGCCTATAATTCACCCCTCCACTTT
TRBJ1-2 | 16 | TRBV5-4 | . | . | CASSLGGQIRNYGYTF | TGTGCCAGCAGCTTGGGGGGACAAATTCGTAACTATGGCTACACCTTC
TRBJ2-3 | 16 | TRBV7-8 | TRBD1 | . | CASSRDRGRNTDTQYF | TGTGCCAGCAGCAGAGACAGGGGGCGCAACACAGATACGCAGTATTTT
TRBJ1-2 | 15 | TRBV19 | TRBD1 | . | CASSILGQSEYGYTF | TGTGCCAGTAGTATCTTGGGACAGAGTGAATATGGCTACACCTTC
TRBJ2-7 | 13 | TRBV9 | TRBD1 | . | CASSAQGAYEQYF | TGTGCCAGCAGCGCCCAGGGGGCATACGAGCAGTACTTC
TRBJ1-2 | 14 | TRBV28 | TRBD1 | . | CASSLLDRGAGYTF | TGTGCCAGCAGTTTGTTGGACAGGGGGGCTGGCTACACCTTC
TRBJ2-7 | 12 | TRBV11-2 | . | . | CASSLDRIGSYF | TGTGCCAGCAGCTTAGATCGGATCGGGAGTTACTTC